This TCR beta chain was captured in a study of regulatory T cells in long-lasting Graves disease. The germline gives CDR1 DFQATT, CDR2 SNEGSKA (reference sequence). The CDR3 sequence is 15 residues long. Germline trimming cut 3 bases from V and 6 bases from J; bases unmatched to any gene: 8. Time point specified: persistent/refractory GD, antithyroid drugs over 5 years with positive TRAb. PBMC RNA was the source of the TCR library. Assembly of TCR beta libraries relied on iRepertoire HTBI primers together with Arm-PCR of CDR3 regions. TCRdb used MiXCR to reprocess the multiplex PCR reads, holding one entry per CDR3 protein. The sample has 300,000 to 350,000 distinct CDR3 sequences; 20% are singletons.

The receptor's source is a female donor with Graves disease. The sample in question was peripheral blood mononuclear cells (PBMCs), obtained when the disease was refractory, from a patient treated with antithyroid drugs. The V call is TRBV20-1, the J call TRBJ1-5; 10 nucleotides agree with TRBD1. CDR3 loop: CSASIGTGAAQPQHF. For the CDR3, the DNA is TGCAGTGCTAGCATCGGGACAGGGGCTGCTCAGCCCCAGCATTTT.